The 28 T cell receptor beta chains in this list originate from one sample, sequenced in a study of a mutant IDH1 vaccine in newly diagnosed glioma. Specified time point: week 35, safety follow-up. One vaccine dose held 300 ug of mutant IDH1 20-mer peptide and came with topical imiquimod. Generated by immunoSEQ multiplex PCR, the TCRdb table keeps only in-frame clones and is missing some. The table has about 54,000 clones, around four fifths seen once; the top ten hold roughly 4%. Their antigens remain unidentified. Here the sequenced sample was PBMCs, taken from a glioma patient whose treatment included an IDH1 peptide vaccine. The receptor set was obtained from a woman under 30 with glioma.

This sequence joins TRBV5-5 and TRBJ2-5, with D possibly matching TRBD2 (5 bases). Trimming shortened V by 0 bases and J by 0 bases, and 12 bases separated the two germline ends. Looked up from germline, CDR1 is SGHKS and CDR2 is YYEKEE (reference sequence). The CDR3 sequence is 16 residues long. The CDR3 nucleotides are TGTGCCAGCAGCTTGGACAGCGGATCGTACCAAGAGACCCAGTACTTC. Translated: CASSLDSGSYQETQYF.

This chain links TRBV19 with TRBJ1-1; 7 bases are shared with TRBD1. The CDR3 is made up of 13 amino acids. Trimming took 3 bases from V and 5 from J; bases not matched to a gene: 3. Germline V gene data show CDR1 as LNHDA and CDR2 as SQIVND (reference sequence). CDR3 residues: CASSIQGGTEAFF. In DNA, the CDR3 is TGTGCCAGTAGTATCCAGGGGGGAACTGAAGCTTTCTTT.

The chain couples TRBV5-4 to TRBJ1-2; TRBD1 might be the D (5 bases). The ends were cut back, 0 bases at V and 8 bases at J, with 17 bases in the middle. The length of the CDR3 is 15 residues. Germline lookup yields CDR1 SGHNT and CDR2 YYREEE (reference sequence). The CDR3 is CASSLVIGGGVGYTF. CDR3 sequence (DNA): TGTGCCAGCAGCTTGGTGATTGGTGGGGGGGTAGGCTACACCTTC.

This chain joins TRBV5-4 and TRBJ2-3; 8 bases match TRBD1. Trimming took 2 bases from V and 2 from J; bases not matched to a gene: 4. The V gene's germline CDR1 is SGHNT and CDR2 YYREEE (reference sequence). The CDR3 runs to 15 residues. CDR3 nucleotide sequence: TGTGCCAGCAGCTTAGACAGGGGCCTCACAGATACGCAGTATTTT. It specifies CASSLDRGLTDTQYF. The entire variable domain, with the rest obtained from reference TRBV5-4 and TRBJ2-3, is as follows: ETGVTQSPTHLIKTRGQQVTLRCSSQSGHNTVSWYQQALGQGPQFIFQYYREEENGRGNFPPRFSGLQFPNYSSELNVNALELDDSALYLCASSLDRGLTDTQYFGPGTRLTVL.

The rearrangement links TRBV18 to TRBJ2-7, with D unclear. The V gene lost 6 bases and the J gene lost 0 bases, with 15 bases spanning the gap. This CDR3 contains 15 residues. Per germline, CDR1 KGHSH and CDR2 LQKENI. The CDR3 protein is CASSLERISSYEQYF. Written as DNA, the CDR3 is TGTGCCAGCTCTCTGGAGAGGATTAGCTCCTACGAGCAGTACTTC.

This CDR3 reads CASSEGQGAVDIQYF. Written as DNA, the CDR3 is TGTGCCAGCAGTGAAGGGCAGGGGGCGGTGGACATTCAGTACTTC. The genes are TRBV6-1 and TRBJ2-4; TRBD1 matches 8 bases. Germline-derived CDR1 and CDR2 are MNHNS and SASEGT. The CDR3 spans 15 residues. V dropped 1 base and J dropped 8; count of bases not matched to a gene: 7.

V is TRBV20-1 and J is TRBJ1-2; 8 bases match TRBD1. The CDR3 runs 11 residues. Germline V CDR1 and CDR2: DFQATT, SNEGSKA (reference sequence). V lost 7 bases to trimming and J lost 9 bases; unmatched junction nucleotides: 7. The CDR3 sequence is CSVRDRKRYTF. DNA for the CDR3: TGCAGTGTCCGGGACAGGAAGCGCTACACCTTC.

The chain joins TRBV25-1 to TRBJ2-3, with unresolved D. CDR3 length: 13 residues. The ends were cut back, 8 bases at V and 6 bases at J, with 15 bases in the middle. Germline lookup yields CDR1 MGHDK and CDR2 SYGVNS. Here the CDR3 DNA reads TGTGCCAGCGCCGGAAAGCTGGCCGATACGCAGTATTTT. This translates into CASAGKLADTQYF.

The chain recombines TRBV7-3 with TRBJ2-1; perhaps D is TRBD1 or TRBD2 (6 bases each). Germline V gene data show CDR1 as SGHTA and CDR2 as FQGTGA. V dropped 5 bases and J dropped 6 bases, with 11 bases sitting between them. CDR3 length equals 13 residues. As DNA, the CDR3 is TGTGCCAGCAGCCCCGGGGGCCCCAATGAGCAGTTCTTC. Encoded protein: CASSPGGPNEQFF.

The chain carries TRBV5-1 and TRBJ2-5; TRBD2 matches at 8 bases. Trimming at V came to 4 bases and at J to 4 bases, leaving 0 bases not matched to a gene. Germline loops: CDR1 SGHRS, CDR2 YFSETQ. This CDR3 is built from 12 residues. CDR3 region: CASSREGETQYF. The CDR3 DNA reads TGCGCCAGCAGCCGGGAGGGAGAGACCCAGTACTTC. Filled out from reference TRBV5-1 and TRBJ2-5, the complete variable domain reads KAGVTQTPRYLIKTRGQQVTLSCSPISGHRSVSWYQQTPGQGLQFLFEYFSETQRNKGNFPGRFSGRQFSNSRSEMNVSTLELGDSALYLCASSREGETQYFGPGTRLLVL.

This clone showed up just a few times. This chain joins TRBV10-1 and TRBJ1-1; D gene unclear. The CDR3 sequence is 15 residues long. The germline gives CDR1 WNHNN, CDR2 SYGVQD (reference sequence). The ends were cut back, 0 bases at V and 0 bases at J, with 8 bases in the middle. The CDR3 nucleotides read TGCGCCAGCAGTGAGTCACGGACCCTGAACACTGAAGCTTTCTTT. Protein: CASSESRTLNTEAFF.

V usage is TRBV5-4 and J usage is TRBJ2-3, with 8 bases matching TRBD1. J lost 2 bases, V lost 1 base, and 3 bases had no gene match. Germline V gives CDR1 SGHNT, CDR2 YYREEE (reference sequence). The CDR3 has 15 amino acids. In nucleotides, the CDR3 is TGTGCCAGCAGCTTGAGGCAGGGGGCCACAGATACGCAGTATTTT. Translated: CASSLRQGATDTQYF. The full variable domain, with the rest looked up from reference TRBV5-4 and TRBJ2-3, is ETGVTQSPTHLIKTRGQQVTLRCSSQSGHNTVSWYQQALGQGPQFIFQYYREEENGRGNFPPRFSGLQFPNYSSELNVNALELDDSALYLCASSLRQGATDTQYFGPGTRLTVL.

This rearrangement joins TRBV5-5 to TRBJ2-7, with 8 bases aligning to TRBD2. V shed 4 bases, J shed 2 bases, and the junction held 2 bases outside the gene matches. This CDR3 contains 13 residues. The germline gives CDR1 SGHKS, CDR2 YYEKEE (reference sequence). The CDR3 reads CASSGGGPYEQYF. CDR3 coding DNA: TGTGCCAGCAGCGGCGGGGGGCCCTACGAGCAGTACTTC. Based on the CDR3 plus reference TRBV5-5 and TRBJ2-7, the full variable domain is DAGVTQSPTHLIKTRGQQVTLRCSPISGHKSVSWYQQVLGQGPQFIFQYYEKEERGRGNFPDRFSARQFPNYSSELNVNALLLGDSALYLCASSGGGPYEQYFGPGTRLTVT.

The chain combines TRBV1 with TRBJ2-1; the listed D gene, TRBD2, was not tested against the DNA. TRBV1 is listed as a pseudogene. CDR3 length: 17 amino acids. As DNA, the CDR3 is TGCACCAGCAGAGGACGACTAGCGGGAGGGGATACCAATGAGCAGTTCTTC. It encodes CTSRGRLAGGDTNEQFF.

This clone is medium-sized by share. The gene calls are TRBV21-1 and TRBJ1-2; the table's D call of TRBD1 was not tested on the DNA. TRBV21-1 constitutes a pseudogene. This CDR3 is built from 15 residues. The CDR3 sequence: CASSKVFAGVDGYTF. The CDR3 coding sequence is TGTGCCAGCAGCAAAGTTTTCGCAGGGGTGGATGGCTACACCTTC.

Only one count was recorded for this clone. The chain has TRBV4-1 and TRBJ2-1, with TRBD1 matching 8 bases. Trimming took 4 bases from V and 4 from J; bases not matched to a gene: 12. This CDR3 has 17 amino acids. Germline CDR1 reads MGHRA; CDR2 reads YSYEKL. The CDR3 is CASSRLRRTGFYNEQFF. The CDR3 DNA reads TGCGCCAGCAGCCGTCTTCGTAGGACAGGGTTTTACAATGAGCAGTTCTTC.

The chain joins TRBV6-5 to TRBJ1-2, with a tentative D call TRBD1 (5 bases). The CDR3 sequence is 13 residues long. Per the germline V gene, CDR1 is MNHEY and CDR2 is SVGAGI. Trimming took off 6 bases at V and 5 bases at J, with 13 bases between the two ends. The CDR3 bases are TGTGCCAGCAGCCTCGCCAGGGAGTATGGCTACACCTTC. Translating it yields CASSLAREYGYTF.

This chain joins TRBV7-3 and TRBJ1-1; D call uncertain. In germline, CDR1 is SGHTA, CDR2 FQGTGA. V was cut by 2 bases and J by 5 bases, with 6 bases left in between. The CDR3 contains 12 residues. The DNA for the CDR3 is TGTGCCAGCAGCTTACGGGGAACTGAAGCTTTCTTT. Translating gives CASSLRGTEAFF.

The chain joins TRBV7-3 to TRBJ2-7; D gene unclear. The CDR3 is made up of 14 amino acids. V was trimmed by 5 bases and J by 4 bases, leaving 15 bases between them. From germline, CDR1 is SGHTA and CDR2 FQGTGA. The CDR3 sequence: CASSPTFPPYEQYF. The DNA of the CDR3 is TGTGCCAGCAGCCCAACCTTCCCACCTTACGAGCAGTACTTC.

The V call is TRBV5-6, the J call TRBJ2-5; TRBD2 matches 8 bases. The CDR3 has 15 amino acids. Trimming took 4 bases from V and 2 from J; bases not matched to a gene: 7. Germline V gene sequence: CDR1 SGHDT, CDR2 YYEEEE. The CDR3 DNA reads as TGTGCCAGCAGCCTATCGGGAGGGTGGCAAGAGACCCAGTACTTC. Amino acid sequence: CASSLSGGWQETQYF.

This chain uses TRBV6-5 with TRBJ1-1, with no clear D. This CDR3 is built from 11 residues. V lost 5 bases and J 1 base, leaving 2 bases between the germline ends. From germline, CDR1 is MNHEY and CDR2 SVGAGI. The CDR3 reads CASSRNTEAFF. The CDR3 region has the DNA TGTGCCAGCAGTCGGAACACTGAAGCTTTCTTT.

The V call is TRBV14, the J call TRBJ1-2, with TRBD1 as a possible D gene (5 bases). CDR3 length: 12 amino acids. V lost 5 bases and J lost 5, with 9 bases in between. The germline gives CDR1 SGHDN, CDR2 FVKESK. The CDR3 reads CASSEGSYGYTF. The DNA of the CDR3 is TGTGCCAGCAGCGAGGGGTCATATGGCTACACCTTC.

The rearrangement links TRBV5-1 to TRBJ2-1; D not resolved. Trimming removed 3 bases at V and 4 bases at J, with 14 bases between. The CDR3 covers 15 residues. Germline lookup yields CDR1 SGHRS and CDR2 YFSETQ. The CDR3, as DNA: TGCGCCAGCAGCTCGGGCCATAGCCTTTACAATGAGCAGTTCTTC. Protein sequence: CASSSGHSLYNEQFF.

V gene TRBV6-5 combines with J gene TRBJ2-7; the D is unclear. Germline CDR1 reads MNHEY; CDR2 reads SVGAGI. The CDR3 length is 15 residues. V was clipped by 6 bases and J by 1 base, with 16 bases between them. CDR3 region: CASSRPSRNSYEQYF. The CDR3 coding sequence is TGTGCCAGCAGCCGACCCAGCAGGAATTCCTACGAGCAGTACTTC.

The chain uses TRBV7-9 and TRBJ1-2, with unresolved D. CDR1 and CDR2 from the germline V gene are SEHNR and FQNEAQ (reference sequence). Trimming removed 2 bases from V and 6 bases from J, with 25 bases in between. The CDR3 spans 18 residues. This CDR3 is CASSLPIWAVASPDGYTF. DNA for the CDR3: TGTGCCAGCAGCTTACCGATTTGGGCAGTCGCATCGCCCGATGGCTACACCTTC.

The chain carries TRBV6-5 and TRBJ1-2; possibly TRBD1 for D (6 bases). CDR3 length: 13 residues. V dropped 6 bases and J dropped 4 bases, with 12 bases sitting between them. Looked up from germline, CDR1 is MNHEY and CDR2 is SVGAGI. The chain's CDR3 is CASRTQGIYGYTF. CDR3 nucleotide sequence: TGTGCCAGCAGAACACAGGGTATCTATGGCTACACCTTC.

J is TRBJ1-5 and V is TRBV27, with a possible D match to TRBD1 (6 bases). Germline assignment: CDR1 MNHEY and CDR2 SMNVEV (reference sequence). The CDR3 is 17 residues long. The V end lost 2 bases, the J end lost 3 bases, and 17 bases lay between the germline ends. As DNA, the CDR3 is TGTGCCAGCAGTTTACGGGCAGGGCGGGGGGCCAATCAGCCCCAGCATTTT. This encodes CASSLRAGRGANQPQHF.

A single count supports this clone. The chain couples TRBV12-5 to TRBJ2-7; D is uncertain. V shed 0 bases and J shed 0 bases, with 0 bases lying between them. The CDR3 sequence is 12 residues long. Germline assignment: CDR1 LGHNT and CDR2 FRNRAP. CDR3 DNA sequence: TGTGCTAGTGGTTTGGTCTCCTACGAGCAGTACTTC. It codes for CASGLVSYEQYF.